The rows below give T cell receptor beta chains drawn from one sample of a study of T cell changes during pregnancy in multiple sclerosis. Assay: immunoSEQ multiplex PCR; the TCRdb copy retains only in-frame clones and omits some. The data show around 34,000 clones, 85% to 90% seen once. This sample comprised CD8+ T cells from peripheral blood mononuclear cells, obtained after pregnancy. The receptors shown here come from a female donor with multiple sclerosis, enrolled in a pregnancy study. Each CDR3 is given with its conserved first and last residue. D genes are given only for firm matches. Clone size appears in some rows only: once, few, many, or a class for an expanded clone.

d_gene,abundance,j_gene,v_gene,CDR3nt,CDR3aa
NA,many,TRBJ1-2,TRBV6-6,TGTGCCAGCAGTTATGGGCCGTTCGTAGCTAACTATGGCTACACCTTC,CASSYGPFVANYGYTF
NA,NA,TRBJ2-1,TRBV6-5,TGTGCCAGCAGTTACACAGGGACCCTCTACAATGAGCAGTTCTTC,CASSYTGTLYNEQFF
TRBD1,NA,TRBJ2-3,TRBV7-9,TGTGCCAGCAGCGGATCCGGGACAGGGCTCACAGATACGCAGTATTTT,CASSGSGTGLTDTQYF
NA,NA,TRBJ1-1,TRBV6-5,TGTGCCAGCAGTCTTGGGACAACTGAAGCTTTCTTT,CASSLGTTEAFF
NA,NA,TRBJ1-4,TRBV25-1,TGTGCCAGCAGCTTGTCTGCGGCTAATGAAAAACTGTTTTTT,CASSLSAANEKLFF
NA,NA,TRBJ2-3,TRBV21-1,TGTGCCAGCAGCACTGACAGGGCGTGGGATACGCAGTATTTT,CASSTDRAWDTQYF
TRBD1,NA,TRBJ2-5,TRBV9,TGTGCCAGCAGCGTAGGCGGGACAGGGGTTTCAGAGACCCAGTACTTC,CASSVGGTGVSETQYF
TRBD2,NA,TRBJ2-3,TRBV7-2,TGTGCCAGCAGCATACCGGGACTAGCGCTAACAGATACGCAGTATTTT,CASSIPGLALTDTQYF
TRBD1,NA,TRBJ1-4,TRBV6-6,TGTGCCAGCAGATTACAGGGGGCGGAGGAAAAACTGTTTTTT,CASRLQGAEEKLFF
TRBD1,NA,TRBJ1-1,TRBV10-3,TGTGCCATCACCCCCTTGACAGGGGCGGTAGCTTTCTTT,CAITPLTGAVAFF
NA,NA,TRBJ2-7,TRBV5-1,TGCGCCAGCAGCTTGTTTATCGCGGAGGAGCAGTACTTC,CASSLFIAEEQYF
TRBD2,NA,TRBJ2-2,TRBV6-6,TGTGCCAGCAAACCGGGACTAGCGGGAGACACCGGGGAGCTGTTTTTT,CASKPGLAGDTGELFF
NA,NA,TRBJ2-2,TRBV5-8,TGTGCCAGCAGCTTGACAGGGAACACCGGGGAGCTGTTTTTT,CASSLTGNTGELFF
TRBD1,NA,TRBJ2-7,TRBV2,TGTGCCAGCATCATGCCGGGACAGCACTTATACGAGCAGTACTTC,CASIMPGQHLYEQYF
NA,NA,TRBJ2-7,TRBV4-2,TGTGCCAGCAGCCAAAAGAGGGACCAGGGGGGCCACGAGCAGTACTTC,CASSQKRDQGGHEQYF
TRBD2,NA,TRBJ2-3,TRBV7-3,TGTGCCAGCAGCTTAGGTGGTAGCGGGAGCACAGATACGCAGTATTTT,CASSLGGSGSTDTQYF
NA,NA,TRBJ2-7,TRBV5-6,TGTGCCAGCAGCTTGGTTGGCAGTAGCCAGATTTACGAGCAGTACTTC,CASSLVGSSQIYEQYF
NA,NA,TRBJ2-5,TRBV7-3,TGTGCCAGCAGCTTAGGCCCACAGGGATCCCAAGGGACCCAGTACTTC,CASSLGPQGSQGTQYF
TRBD1,few,TRBJ2-7,TRBV7-9,TGTGCCAGCGTACAGGGGAACGAGCAGTACTTC,CASVQGNEQYF
NA,NA,TRBJ1-1,TRBV14,TGTGCCAGCAGCCAAGGAGGTAGGCAGCTTGAAGCTTTCTTT,CASSQGGRQLEAFF
NA,NA,TRBJ2-2,TRBV6-1,TGTGCCAGCAGTGACAGGGACACCGGGGAGCTGTTTTTT,CASSDRDTGELFF
NA,NA,TRBJ2-1,TRBV7-9,TGTGCCAGCAGCGTTAAGCCGGGTCTCACACTTCCCTCCTACAATGAGCAGTTCTTC,CASSVKPGLTLPSYNEQFF
NA,NA,TRBJ1-2,TRBV19,TGTGCCAGTAGTAACTCCAAGACAGCGCCTAATGGCTACACCTTC,CASSNSKTAPNGYTF
TRBD1,NA,TRBJ2-1,TRBV27,TGTGCCAGCCGGACAGGGGCCACCAATGAGCAGTTCTTC,CASRTGATNEQFF
TRBD1,NA,TRBJ1-1,TRBV10-3,TGTGCCATCAGGGAGGGACAGGGATTCACTGAAGCTTTCTTT,CAIREGQGFTEAFF
TRBD2,NA,TRBJ2-7,TRBV10-1,TGCGCCAGCCCCGGACTAGCGGGGGTTCTTCTTCACGAGCAGTACTTC,CASPGLAGVLLHEQYF
TRBD1,NA,TRBJ1-2,TRBV2,TGTGCCAGCAGGGACAGGGGAGACTATGGCTACACCTTC,CASRDRGDYGYTF